The 24 T cell receptor beta chains in this list originate from one sample, sequenced in a study of blood T cell repertoires in COVID-19. TCRdb keeps only in-frame clones here, not all; method: immunoSEQ multiplex PCR. The sample carries about 130,000 clones, 85% to 90% recorded once. Material: peripheral blood. These receptors came from a man aged 45-65 years with active COVID-19.

About this clone: The junction departs from the called germline gene at one end, perhaps through a read error. The chain couples TRBV7-7 to TRBJ2-1; D gene unclear. There are 14 residues in the CDR3. Per the germline V gene, CDR1 is SSHAT and CDR2 is FNYEAQ (reference sequence). As DNA, the CDR3 is TGTGCTAGCAGCTTAACGTTAAGCAACAATGAGCAGTTCTTC. As protein: CASSLTLSNNEQFF.

V gene TRBV11-2 combines with J gene TRBJ2-1, with 12 bases identical to TRBD2. The CDR3 is 15 amino acids. Germline CDR1 and CDR2: SGHAT and FQNNGV. With V trimmed by 3 bases and J by 4 bases, 1 base remained unmatched. CDR3 sequence (DNA): TGTGCCAGCAGCTTGACTAGCGGGGGATACAATGAGCAGTTCTTC. This encodes CASSLTSGGYNEQFF.

J is TRBJ1-2 and V is TRBV9; 7 nucleotides agree with TRBD1. The CDR3 spans 13 residues. Germline CDR1 is SGDLS and CDR2 is YYNGEE. The ends lost 2 bases at V and 6 bases at J; junction bases unmatched: 4. The CDR3 DNA reads as TGTGCCAGCAGCGTCAGACAGGGCGATGGCTACACCTTC. Encoded protein: CASSVRQGDGYTF.

The chain carries TRBV5-6 and TRBJ1-2; no clear D gene. The V gene lost 6 bases and the J gene lost 4 bases, with 16 bases spanning the gap. This CDR3 is 14 amino acids long. From germline, CDR1 is SGHDT and CDR2 YYEEEE. This CDR3 reads CASNPLGPSYGYTF. The CDR3, as DNA: TGTGCCAGCAACCCGCTGGGCCCAAGCTATGGCTACACCTTC.

V gene TRBV6-6 combines with J gene TRBJ1-6; D gene ambiguous. The CDR3 spans 14 residues. The germline CDR1 and CDR2 sequences are MNHNY and SVGAGI (reference sequence). The V end lost 6 bases, the J end lost 7 bases, and 13 bases lay between the germline ends. The CDR3 nucleotides read TGTGCCAGCAGCTTCTCGGGAGGGAATTCACCCCTCCACTTT. It codes for CASSFSGGNSPLHF.

The chain recombines TRBV11-3 with TRBJ1-1, with unresolved D. CDR1 is SGHNT, CDR2 YENEEA, per germline. V dropped 2 bases and J dropped 6 bases, with 10 bases sitting between them. This CDR3 contains 13 residues. The CDR3 DNA sequence: TGTGCCAGCAGCTTAAACAGCCAGGCTGAAGCTTTCTTT. The encoded protein is CASSLNSQAEAFF.

This clone was seen a single time. The chain links TRBV6-5 to TRBJ1-6, with 7 bases matching TRBD1. The CDR3 contains 14 residues. CDR1 MNHEY and CDR2 SVGAGI come from the germline V gene. Germline trimming cut 6 bases from V and 8 bases from J; bases unmatched to any gene: 7. The CDR3 sequence: CASSRQGSDSPLHF. CDR3 coding DNA: TGTGCCAGCAGCCGACAGGGTTCTGATTCACCCCTCCACTTT.

This clone has a single count. V usage is TRBV3-1 (or the pseudogene TRBV3-2) and J usage is TRBJ2-7, with TRBD2 matching over 10 bases. The length of the CDR3 is 12 residues. In germline, CDR1 is LGHDT, CDR2 YNNKEL (reference sequence). V shed 5 bases and J 7 bases; nucleotides not matched to a gene: 2. CDR3 sequence reads: CASSRLAGEQYF. CDR3 coding DNA: TGTGCCAGCAGCAGACTAGCGGGTGAGCAGTACTTC.

This clone showed up many times. The chain employs TRBV19 and TRBJ1-1; 7 bases match TRBD1. The V gene's germline CDR1 is LNHDA and CDR2 SQIVND (reference sequence). The CDR3 is made up of 12 amino acids. Trimming at V came to 3 bases and at J to 7 bases, leaving 2 bases not matched to a gene. DNA of the CDR3: TGTGCCAGTAGTATCAGGGGGAGTGAAGCTTTCTTT. Protein product: CASSIRGSEAFF. The complete variable domain, with remaining parts taken from reference TRBV19 and TRBJ1-1, reads DGGITQSPKYLFRKEGQNVTLSCEQNLNHDAMYWYRQDPGQGLRLIYYSQIVNDFQKGDIAEGYSVSREKKESFPLTVTSAQKNPTAFYLCASSIRGSEAFFGQGTRLTVV.

This chain links TRBV5-1 with TRBJ2-5; D possibly corresponds to TRBD1 (5 bases). The germline V gene encodes CDR1 SGHRS and CDR2 YFSETQ. The CDR3 has 13 residues. The ends were cut back, 2 bases at V and 4 bases at J, with 9 bases in the middle. The CDR3 coding sequence is TGCGCCAGCAGCTTAGGCAGGGTAGAGACCCAGTACTTC. It encodes CASSLGRVETQYF.

This clone was seen just once. The CDR3 sequence: CASSQGAGEQFF. CDR3 in DNA: TGTGCCAGCAGCCAAGGTGCCGGGGAGCAGTTCTTC. The chain couples TRBV4-2 to TRBJ2-1, with D hard to call. The V and J ends lost 1 base and 10 bases respectively, with 8 bases between them. This CDR3 has 12 residues. Germline V gives CDR1 LGHNA, CDR2 YNFKEQ.

This chain uses TRBV7-8 with TRBJ1-4, with 9 positions matching TRBD1. CDR3 length: 17 residues. J lost 8 bases, V lost 0 bases, and 10 bases had no gene match. Germline V lookup: CDR1 SGHVS, CDR2 FQNEAQ. CDR3 region: CASSLAYRNRGREKLFF. The DNA for the CDR3 is TGTGCCAGCAGCTTAGCGTATAGGAACAGGGGGCGAGAAAAACTGTTTTTT.

The chain links TRBV7-9 to TRBJ2-5; 14 bases are a match to TRBD2. Germline V gene data show CDR1 as SEHNR and CDR2 as FQNEAQ (reference sequence). This CDR3 has 17 amino acids. The V and J ends lost 5 bases and 2 bases, in that order; junction bases with no gene match: 7. The CDR3 sequence: CASSLTSGGAIQETQYF. CDR3 DNA: TGTGCCAGCAGCCTGACTAGCGGGGGGGCTATACAAGAGACCCAGTACTTC. Full variable domain (rest looked up from reference TRBV7-9 and TRBJ2-5): DTGVSQNPRHKITKRGQNVTFRCDPISEHNRLYWYRQTLGQGPEFLTYFQNEAQLEKSRLLSDRFSAERPKGSFSTLEIQRTEQGDSAMYLCASSLTSGGAIQETQYFGPGTRLLVL.

The gene calls are TRBV19 and TRBJ1-5; D unresolved. The germline V and J ends were trimmed by 4 bases and 3 bases, with 19 bases remaining between them. Germline values: CDR1 LNHDA, CDR2 SQIVND (reference sequence). The CDR3 is 17 residues long. The CDR3 DNA follows: TGTGCCAGTAGTACTCAGCTCATCCGACGGGTCAATCAGCCCCAGCATTTT. Encoded protein: CASSTQLIRRVNQPQHF.

This clone was observed a single time. The chain recombines TRBV13 with TRBJ1-1; D remains unclear. The CDR3 consists of 15 residues. Germline V CDR1 and CDR2: PRHDT, FYEKMQ (reference sequence). Trimming took off 1 base at V and 2 bases at J, with 11 bases between the two ends. For the CDR3, the DNA is TGTGCCAGCAGCTTAGCGGATCAGGCCAACACTGAAGCTTTCTTT. Translated: CASSLADQANTEAFF.

This chain uses TRBV7-9 with TRBJ2-6, with D possibly matching TRBD1 (6 bases). The V and J ends lost 1 base and 0 bases respectively, with 13 bases between them. This CDR3 is 18 amino acids long. Germline V CDR1 and CDR2: SEHNR, FQNEAQ (reference sequence). CDR3 bases: TGTGCCAGCAGCTTAGGGCAGACAGGAAACTCTGGGGCCAACGTCCTGACTTTC. Translated: CASSLGQTGNSGANVLTF.

The chain joins TRBV30 to TRBJ2-7, with D tentatively TRBD2 (5 bases). This CDR3 has 14 residues. V was shortened by 1 base and J by 1 base, with 11 bases between the two germline ends. Germline CDR1 reads GTSNPN; CDR2 reads SVGIG (reference sequence). For the CDR3, the DNA is TGTGCCTGGAGTGGGGTAACGGGATCCTACGAGCAGTACTTC. It codes for CAWSGVTGSYEQYF.

V is TRBV2 and J is TRBJ1-5; a weak D match, TRBD1 (5 bases). The CDR3 spans 14 residues. The germline CDR1 and CDR2 sequences are SNHLY and FYNNEI. Trimming cost V 2 bases and J 3 bases, with 8 bases left between them. The CDR3 spells CASSELGLNQPQHF. The CDR3 DNA reads TGTGCCAGCAGTGAATTGGGACTCAATCAGCCCCAGCATTTT.

The chain combines TRBV7-2 with TRBJ1-2; TRBD1 aligns across 10 bases. The germline V gene encodes CDR1 SGHTA and CDR2 FQGNSA. This CDR3 is 16 amino acids long. Trimming cost V 2 bases and J 8 bases; bases outside gene matches: 11. The CDR3 DNA sequence: TGTGCCAGCAGCTTAAGGGAAGACAGGGGGCGAGCAGGCTACACCTTC. Translation: CASSLREDRGRAGYTF. Based on the CDR3 plus reference TRBV7-2 and TRBJ1-2, the full variable domain is GAGVSQSPSNKVTEKGKDVELRCDPISGHTALYWYRQSLGQGLEFLIYFQGNSAPDKSGLPSDRFSAERTGGSVSTLTIQRTQQEDSAVYLCASSLREDRGRAGYTFGSGTRLTVV.

The chain uses TRBV5-1 and TRBJ2-7; a possible D gene is TRBD1 (6 bases). Germline V gene lookup returns CDR1 SGHRS and CDR2 YFSETQ. Trimming removed 3 bases at V and 5 bases at J, with 9 bases between. The CDR3 length is 12 residues. CDR3 bases: TGCGCCAGCAGCTACCGACAGGACGAGCAGTACTTC. Residues: CASSYRQDEQYF.

The chain links TRBV29-1 to TRBJ2-1, with D maybe TRBD1 (6 bases). Deletions cut 3 bases from V and 6 bases from J, with 6 bases between. The CDR3 has 11 amino acids. Germline values: CDR1 SQVTM, CDR2 ANQGSEA. CDR3 sequence reads: CSVDRGNEQFF. The CDR3 DNA sequence: TGCAGCGTTGACAGGGGCAATGAGCAGTTCTTC.

J is TRBJ1-2 and V is TRBV4-1, with a tentative D call TRBD1 (6 bases). The CDR3 extends over 14 amino acids. Trimming shortened V by 0 bases and J by 5 bases, and 10 bases separated the two germline ends. Per the germline V gene, CDR1 is MGHRA and CDR2 is YSYEKL. CDR3 sequence reads: CASSQDGRGYGYTF. The DNA for the CDR3 is TGCGCCAGCAGCCAAGACGGCAGGGGTTATGGCTACACCTTC.

This rearrangement joins TRBV9 to TRBJ1-4, with TRBD1 matching over 8 bases. CDR1 is SGDLS, CDR2 YYNGEE, per germline. The trim removed 0 bases at V and 3 bases at J, leaving 1 base unmatched. CDR3 length equals 15 residues. In nucleotides, the CDR3 is TGTGCCAGCAGCGTAGGACAGGGGCCTAATGAAAAACTGTTTTTT. Its protein product is CASSVGQGPNEKLFF.

V gene TRBV2 combines with J gene TRBJ1-2, with D maybe TRBD1 (5 bases). This CDR3 has 13 residues. CDR1 and CDR2 (germline): SNHLY, FYNNEI. V was trimmed by 4 bases and J by 8 bases, leaving 14 bases between them. The CDR3 region is CASSVIRDLGYTF. CDR3 in DNA: TGTGCCAGCAGTGTTATCAGGGACTTAGGCTACACCTTC. The whole variable domain, filled in from reference TRBV2 and TRBJ1-2, reads EPEVTQTPSHQVTQMGQEVILRCVPISNHLYFYWYRQILGQKVEFLVSFYNNEISEKSEIFDDQFSVERPDGSNFTLKIRSTKLEDSAMYFCASSVIRDLGYTFGSGTRLTVV.